These 2 T cell receptor beta chains were all obtained from the same sample, sequenced in a study of cytomegalovirus exposure and HLA in healthy donors. With 60 Vbeta and 13 Jbeta primers, the PCR was carried out. The table came from immunoSEQ multiplex PCR; TCRdb's copy has only in-frame clones and leaves some out. This table has about 170,000 clones, around 84% appearing once. Sequenced: PBMCs. Every receptor here comes from a young man in good health and CMV-seropositive.

This clone was found a few times. The chain joins TRBV6-4 to TRBJ2-3; 8 positions agree with TRBD1. The J segment lost 6 bases and the V segment lost 0 bases, leaving 2 bases of the junction unmatched. The germline V gene has CDR1 MRHNA and CDR2 SNTAGT. The length of the CDR3 is 14 residues. Here the CDR3 reads CASSDSQGADTQYF. CDR3 sequence (DNA): TGTGCCAGCAGTGACTCGCAGGGGGCGGATACGCAGTATTTT.

Only one count was recorded for this clone. The rearrangement links TRBV5-4 to TRBJ2-3; D is possibly TRBD2 (6 bases). Trimming cost V 4 bases and J 0 bases, with 15 bases left between them. Looked up from germline, CDR1 is SGHNT and CDR2 is YYREEE (reference sequence). The CDR3 consists of 16 residues. The CDR3 region has the DNA TGTGCCAGCAGCAAGCTCCGGGACTCTAGCACAGATACGCAGTATTTT. Translating gives CASSKLRDSSTDTQYF.